These 6 T cell receptor beta chains share one sample of origin, sequenced in a study of CD8+CD57+ T cells in acquired aplastic anemia. The authors sequenced patients whose flow cytometry had shown CD8+CD57+ cell expansion. Both TCR beta VDJ combination and CDR3 sequence profiling were carried out. Genomic DNA was the template for this profiling. Using its own MiXCR run on the reads, TCRdb lists one record per CDR3 protein. The data hold a few hundred thousand distinct CDR3 sequences, with roughly 34% observed a single time. Sequencing was done on a sample of sorted CD4+, CD8+, or CD8+CD57+ T cells (not recorded which) from PBMCs. These receptors were taken from a human donor with aplastic anemia.

The CDR3 loop is CASSTLAGVTGELFF. CDR3 nucleotide sequence: TGTGCCAGCAGCACCCTAGCGGGAGTCACCGGGGAGCTGTTTTTT. This chain connects TRBV12-3 or TRBV12-4 to TRBJ2-2; the match to TRBD2 covers 10 bases. The CDR3 totals 15 residues. J gave up 4 bases and V 6 bases, and 5 bases lay outside the gene matches.

This chain's CDR3 is CASSTALAVGTDTQYF. The CDR3 coding sequence is TGTGCCAGCAGTACAGCCTTAGCGGTGGGCACAGATACGCAGTATTTT. The chain combines TRBV25-1 with TRBJ2-3, with D possibly TRBD2 on 6 matching bases. CDR1 is MGHDK, CDR2 SYGVNS, per germline. V lost 5 bases and J lost 1, with 16 bases in between. The CDR3 is 16 amino acids. Combining the CDR3 with reference TRBV25-1 and TRBJ2-3 gives the whole variable domain EADIYQTPRYLVIGTGKKITLECSQTMGHDKMYWYQQDPGMELHLIHYSYGVNSTEKGDLSSESTVSRIRTEHFPLTLESARPSHTSQYLCASSTALAVGTDTQYFGPGTRLTVL.

J is TRBJ1-2 and V is TRBV15, with D uncertain. V was clipped by 3 bases and J by 8 bases, with 16 bases between them. CDR1 and CDR2 from the germline V gene are LNHNV and YYDKDF (reference sequence). CDR3 length: 14 amino acids. The CDR3 bases are TGTGCCACCAGCAGTCTGGCTGCGGTGTGGGGCTACACCTTC. It codes for CATSSLAAVWGYTF.

The CDR3 region is CASSIRPGNNEKLFF. DNA of the CDR3: TGTGCCAGTAGTATTAGGCCAGGGAATAATGAAAAACTGTTTTTT. The chain employs TRBV19 and TRBJ1-4; tentative D call: TRBD1 (5 bases). From germline, CDR1 is LNHDA and CDR2 SQIVND (reference sequence). CDR3 size: 15 residues. The germline V and J ends were trimmed by 3 bases and 4 bases, with 12 bases remaining between them.

In its sample, this clonotype was seen a few times. The chain couples TRBV20-1 to TRBJ1-1, with D hard to call. The germline V and J ends were trimmed by 6 bases and 1 base, with 9 bases remaining between them. CDR1 and CDR2 from the germline V gene are DFQATT and SNEGSKA (reference sequence). This CDR3 is 12 amino acids long. The CDR3 DNA follows: TGCAGTGCCAAGACCCAGAACACTGAAGCTTTCTTT. Translating it yields CSAKTQNTEAFF.

The sample holds many counts of this clonotype. CDR3 in DNA: TGTGCCACCGAGGAGGGGTACAATGAGCAGTTCTTC. Encoded protein: CATEEGYNEQFF. This chain uses TRBV25-1 with TRBJ2-1, with D possibly matching TRBD2 (6 bases). CDR1 and CDR2 (germline): MGHDK, SYGVNS. V lost 10 bases to trimming and J lost 4 bases, with 11 bases between them. The CDR3 consists of 12 residues.